This T cell receptor beta chain came from a study of a mutant IDH1 vaccine in newly diagnosed glioma. The time point: baseline, week 1 (first vaccination visit). Specified treatment: pre-vaccination baseline after standard-of-care therapy. The data were produced by immunoSEQ multiplex PCR, yet TCRdb's version contains in-frame clones alone and is incomplete. The sample contains 25,000 to 35,000 clones, roughly four fifths of which appear only once. Germline V gene data show CDR1 as SGDLS and CDR2 as YYNGEE. There are 13 residues in the CDR3. With 6 bases removed from V and 2 bases from J, the gap between germline ends came to 11 bases.

The material sequenced was PBMCs, taken from a glioma patient treated with radiotherapy, temozolomide or both. The TCR comes from a man aged 25 to 45 with glioma. The chain uses TRBV9 and TRBJ1-2; TRBD1 might be the D (6 bases). DNA of the CDR3: TGTGCCAGCACCAAAGACAGGAACTATGGCTACACCTTC. It specifies CASTKDRNYGYTF.